This TCR beta chain emerged from a study of CD8 T cells in Susac syndrome. Per germline, CDR1 SEHNR and CDR2 FQNEAQ (reference sequence). The CDR3 runs 17 residues. Trimming cost V 2 bases and J 4 bases, with 17 bases left between them. This clonotype appeared once. The antigen is not known. FACS was used to enrich TEMRA cells, whereas the CD8+ and CD4+ T cells were obtained by negative isolation. Reverse transcription of about 0.5 to 1 ug RNA used random hexamers. TCR beta CDR3 was amplified by immunoSEQ covering 54 Vbeta and 13 Jbeta. TCRdb reprocessed the immunoSEQ multiplex PCR reads with MiXCR, giving one entry per CDR3 protein. This table holds around 300,000 distinct CDR3 sequences, roughly 94% found once. Study-wide results and limits: As the study acknowledged, the number of individuals in its TCR sequencing and HLA analysis was relatively small.

Sequenced material: CD4+ T cells from PBMCs. V and J are TRBV7-9 and TRBJ2-2; weak D call: TRBD2 (5 bases). The receptor comes from a human donor with multiple sclerosis. This CDR3 is CASSLSASSGSTGELFF. The CDR3 DNA reads as TGTGCCAGCAGCTTATCCGCTAGCTCGGGGAGCACCGGGGAGCTGTTTTTT.